Following are 29 T cell receptor beta chains from one sample sequenced in a study of CD8 T cells in ankylosing spondylitis. Via MiXCR, TCRdb re-called the 5' RACE reads, giving one row per CDR3 protein. Counted here are a few hundred thousand distinct CDR3 sequences, about 13% occurring once; the ten biggest clones make up about 6.8%. Their antigens are not known. Study results and limitations: Several highly homologous variants made up a TCR beta motif that seemed to typify ankylosing spondylitis blood.

Sequences were obtained from blood, either unsorted or a sorted T cell fraction (not recorded which). The receptors come from a male donor with ankylosing spondylitis.

This clonotype showed up just a few times. The V and J genes are TRBV6-6 and TRBJ1-1; D is uncertain. Deletions cut 0 bases from V and 3 bases from J, with 2 bases between. CDR1 MNHNY and CDR2 SVGAGI come from the germline V gene (reference sequence). This CDR3 contains 12 residues. As DNA, the CDR3 is TGTGCCAGCAGTTACTCTGACACTGAAGCTTTCTTT. Its translation: CASSYSDTEAFF.

This clonotype was detected a few times. The genes are TRBV20-1 and TRBJ2-7, with TRBD2 matching over 11 bases. Losses at the gene ends were 0 bases for V and 5 bases for J; bases not matched to a gene: 6. The CDR3 covers 15 residues. CDR1 and CDR2 from the germline V gene are DFQATT and SNEGSKA (reference sequence). CDR3 region: CSARELAGARDEQYF. In DNA, the CDR3 is TGCAGTGCTAGAGAACTAGCGGGAGCTCGCGACGAGCAGTACTTC.

This clonotype was observed a few times. J is TRBJ2-3 and V is TRBV29-1, with no clear D. The CDR3 runs 15 residues. Trimming removed 0 bases at V and 1 base at J, with 11 bases between. Germline V lookup: CDR1 SQVTM, CDR2 ANQGSEA. The CDR3: CSVEDSRLGTDTQYF. In DNA, the CDR3 is TGCAGCGTTGAAGATTCGCGGCTAGGCACAGATACGCAGTATTTT.

This clonotype was counted many times. This chain uses TRBV5-1 with TRBJ2-3; 13 nucleotides match TRBD2. The CDR3 length is 16 residues. Looked up from germline, CDR1 is SGHRS and CDR2 is YFSETQ. Trimming removed 5 bases from V and 0 bases from J; junction bases left unmatched: 3. In DNA form, the CDR3 reads TGCGCCAGCAGGACGGGACTAGCGGGGAGCACAGATACGCAGTATTTT. This encodes CASRTGLAGSTDTQYF.

This chain links TRBV7-6 with TRBJ1-5; no reliable D call. The V gene's germline CDR1 is SGHVS and CDR2 FNYEAQ. The CDR3 is 14 amino acids. Trimming pared 2 bases from V and 3 bases from J, leaving 8 bases between. The CDR3 region is CASSLTSANQPQHF. The CDR3, as DNA: TGTGCCAGCAGCTTAACTTCAGCCAATCAGCCCCAGCATTTT.

Notes on this clonotype: The junction differs from germline at one of its ends, possibly a read error. The chain recombines TRBV24-1 with TRBJ2-5; tentatively, D is TRBD1 (6 bases). The CDR3 runs 16 residues. Germline CDR1 KGHDR, CDR2 SFDVKD. CDR3 nucleotides: TGTGCCACTAGTGATTCGGCCCGGGACAACCAAGAGACCCAGTACTTC. It translates to CATSDSARDNQETQYF.

This clonotype was detected ten times or more. The chain is built from TRBV12-3 or TRBV12-4 and TRBJ2-1; D might be TRBD2 (7 bases). V lost 6 bases and J lost 9, with 24 bases in between. The CDR3 totals 16 residues. The DNA of the CDR3 is TGTGCCAGCAGCCTATCAGGGAGGGGGAGTAATACTGAGCAGTTCTTC. Translating it yields CASSLSGRGSNTEQFF.

This clonotype was observed many times. The chain links TRBV20-1 to TRBJ1-2, with D unresolved. In germline, CDR1 is DFQATT, CDR2 SNEGSKA (reference sequence). Trimming cost V 6 bases and J 1 base, with 9 bases left between them. The CDR3 covers 12 residues. CDR3 coding DNA: TGCAGTGCCGAGCACAGTAACTATGGCTACACCTTC. Residues: CSAEHSNYGYTF.

This clonotype was found a few times. V is TRBV11-2 and J is TRBJ2-5; TRBD2 agrees at 10 bases. The CDR3 sequence is 16 residues long. Germline loops: CDR1 SGHAT, CDR2 FQNNGV. The trim removed 7 bases at V and 0 bases at J, leaving 8 bases unmatched. This CDR3 is CASTQPTSGHQETQYF. The CDR3 bases are TGTGCCAGCACCCAACCGACTAGCGGGCACCAAGAGACCCAGTACTTC.

The chain employs TRBV5-1 and TRBJ1-4; D perhaps matches TRBD1 (6 bases). Trimming took 0 bases from V and 3 from J, leaving 12 bases between them. CDR1 SGHRS and CDR2 YFSETQ come from the germline V gene. CDR3 length: 16 amino acids. The CDR3 here is CASSLVRGQANEKLFF. CDR3 nucleotides: TGCGCCAGCAGCTTGGTGCGGGGGCAAGCTAATGAAAAACTGTTTTTT.

The table lists this clonotype with many counts. The chain employs TRBV12-3 or TRBV12-4 and TRBJ2-5; TRBD2 matches at 8 bases. CDR3 length: 14 amino acids. V lost 6 bases, J lost 5 bases, and 8 bases stayed unmatched. CDR3: CASRHSGSYETQYF. The CDR3 DNA reads TGTGCCAGCAGACACAGCGGGAGTTATGAGACCCAGTACTTC.

This clonotype appeared a few times. The V gene is TRBV12-5, the J gene TRBJ2-2; 8 bases fit TRBD2. CDR1 and CDR2 from the germline V gene are LGHNT and FRNRAP. V dropped 5 bases and J dropped 0; count of bases not matched to a gene: 5. The CDR3 consists of 16 residues. CDR3 nucleotide sequence: TGTGCTAGTGGTGTAACTAGCGGAACGAACACCGGGGAGCTGTTTTTT. It encodes CASGVTSGTNTGELFF.

This clonotype turned up a few times. The V call is TRBV20-1, the J call TRBJ2-1; no firm D call. The CDR3 sequence is 10 residues long. Trimming pared 4 bases from V and 7 bases from J, leaving 5 bases between. Germline V gene data show CDR1 as DFQATT and CDR2 as SNEGSKA (reference sequence). For the CDR3, the DNA is TGCAGTGCTATAGAAAATGAGCAGTTCTTC. Residues: CSAIENEQFF.

The table lists this clonotype with many counts. The V gene is TRBV11-2, the J gene TRBJ2-1; TRBD1 might be the D (5 bases). The CDR3 is made up of 12 amino acids. With 7 bases removed from V and 4 bases from J, the gap between germline ends came to 8 bases. Germline CDR1 is SGHAT and CDR2 is FQNNGV. CDR3 nucleotides: TGTGCCAGCACCAGACAGTACAATGAGCAGTTCTTC. It specifies CASTRQYNEQFF. Complete variable domain (other parts from reference TRBV11-2 and TRBJ2-1): EAGVAQSPRYKIIEKRQSVAFWCNPISGHATLYWYQQILGQGPKLLIQFQNNGVVDDSQLPKDRFSAERLKGVDSTLKIQPAKLEDSAVYLCASTRQYNEQFFGPGTRLTVL.

This clonotype was picked up a small number of times. The chain is built from TRBV10-1 and TRBJ2-3; 11 nucleotides match TRBD2. With V trimmed by 0 bases and J by 4 bases, 3 bases remained unmatched. There are 16 residues in the CDR3. Germline V CDR1 and CDR2: WNHNN, SYGVQD (reference sequence). This chain's CDR3 is CASSESSGRAADTQYF. For the CDR3, the DNA is TGCGCCAGCAGTGAGTCTAGCGGGAGGGCCGCAGATACGCAGTATTTT.

This clonotype was counted between two and nine times. V usage is TRBV11-2 and J usage is TRBJ2-3, with 8 bases matching TRBD1. The CDR3 loop spans 17 amino acids. The germline V gene has CDR1 SGHAT and CDR2 FQNNGV. With 5 bases clipped from V and 3 bases from J, the junction kept 13 bases outside the gene matches. CDR3 amino acids: CASSQPQGAIKTDTQYF. CDR3 nucleotides: TGTGCCAGCAGCCAACCCCAGGGGGCAATTAAAACAGATACGCAGTATTTT.

This clonotype was picked up a small number of times. The chain uses TRBV19 and TRBJ2-7, with 7 bases identical to TRBD2. V lost 7 bases, J lost 1 base, and 10 bases stayed unmatched. The CDR3 sequence is 15 residues long. Germline loops: CDR1 LNHDA, CDR2 SQIVND (reference sequence). CDR3 loop: CASTQSGATSYEQYF. The CDR3 DNA sequence: TGTGCCAGTACCCAAAGCGGGGCAACTTCCTACGAGCAGTACTTC.

This clonotype was counted between two and nine times. The V gene is TRBV28, the J gene TRBJ2-4; D may be TRBD1 (5 bases). CDR1 is MDHEN and CDR2 is SYDVKM in the germline V gene. This CDR3 is 15 amino acids long. Between the trimmed V and J ends, which lost 2 bases and 3 bases, there was a span of 11 bases. The CDR3 nucleotides are TGTGCCAGCAGTTTAGCAGGGCCTAACAAAAACATTCAGTACTTC. It yields the protein CASSLAGPNKNIQYF.

The chain uses TRBV2 and TRBJ1-1; D not resolved. Germline CDR1 SNHLY, CDR2 FYNNEI. Trimming pared 7 bases from V and 7 bases from J, leaving 10 bases between. This CDR3 comprises 11 residues. CDR3 region: CASISAVEAFF. The CDR3 DNA reads TGTGCCAGCATTTCGGCGGTTGAAGCTTTCTTT.

The chain joins TRBV27 to TRBJ2-5; 12 bases agree with TRBD1. With 1 base clipped from V and 5 bases from J, the junction kept 5 bases outside the gene matches. This CDR3 comprises 16 residues. Germline V gene data show CDR1 as MNHEY and CDR2 as SMNVEV (reference sequence). CDR3 sequence (DNA): TGTGCCAGCAGTTTATTAGGGGACAGGGGGCAGGAGACCCAGTACTTC. Translating gives CASSLLGDRGQETQYF.

V gene TRBV12-3 or TRBV12-4 combines with J gene TRBJ1-1; a possible D gene is TRBD1 (6 bases). Trimming left V 4 bases short and J 10 bases short, with 10 bases between. The CDR3 has 11 residues. The CDR3 nucleotides read TGTGCCAGCAGTTACGGGACACGAGCTTTCTTT. Its translation is CASSYGTRAFF.

The genes are TRBV5-6 and TRBJ2-7; no definite D call. Trimming stripped 3 bases from V and 4 bases from J, with 11 bases between. The germline V gene encodes CDR1 SGHDT and CDR2 YYEEEE. The CDR3 totals 13 residues. The CDR3 nucleotides read TGTGCCAGCAGCTCGAGACCACCATACGAGCAGTACTTC. As protein: CASSSRPPYEQYF.

This clonotype was counted at least ten times. The rearrangement joins TRBV24-1 to TRBJ2-3; TRBD2 matches at 8 bases. Looked up from germline, CDR1 is KGHDR and CDR2 is SFDVKD. V shed 7 bases and J 2 bases; nucleotides not matched to a gene: 4. CDR3 size: 14 residues. CDR3 in amino acids: CATREAGDTDTQYF. In DNA, the CDR3 is TGTGCCACCAGGGAAGCGGGGGACACAGATACGCAGTATTTT.

The rearrangement uses TRBV5-5 and TRBJ2-5; a weak D match, TRBD1 (6 bases). The germline V and J ends were trimmed by 3 bases and 3 bases, with 12 bases remaining between them. The CDR3 is 14 residues long. Germline V CDR1 and CDR2: SGHKS, YYEKEE (reference sequence). The CDR3 spells CASSSSGVEETQYF. The CDR3 bases are TGTGCCAGCAGCTCATCAGGGGTGGAAGAGACCCAGTACTTC. The complete variable domain, with remaining parts taken from reference TRBV5-5 and TRBJ2-5, reads DAGVTQSPTHLIKTRGQQVTLRCSPISGHKSVSWYQQVLGQGPQFIFQYYEKEERGRGNFPDRFSARQFPNYSSELNVNALLLGDSALYLCASSSSGVEETQYFGPGTRLLVL.

This clonotype was recorded at least ten times. This chain joins TRBV5-1 and TRBJ2-3, with TRBD2 matching over 8 bases. Germline assignment: CDR1 SGHRS and CDR2 YFSETQ. The CDR3 has 15 residues. The V segment lost 4 bases and the J segment 0 bases; nucleotides outside the gene matches: 4. The CDR3 reads CASSESGRSTDTQYF. CDR3 sequence (DNA): TGCGCCAGCAGCGAAAGCGGGAGAAGCACAGATACGCAGTATTTT.

The V and J genes are TRBV11-3 and TRBJ2-1; TRBD2 aligns across 7 bases. Germline CDR1 reads SGHNT; CDR2 reads YENEEA. The CDR3 totals 13 residues. With 7 bases clipped from V and 9 bases from J, the junction kept 9 bases outside the gene matches. This CDR3 is CASTVTSGGEQFF. The CDR3 DNA follows: TGTGCCAGCACCGTAACTTCGGGGGGTGAGCAGTTCTTC.

This clonotype appeared a few times. V usage is TRBV5-1 and J usage is TRBJ2-2, with D perhaps TRBD1 (5 bases). The length of the CDR3 is 13 residues. V dropped 2 bases and J dropped 6 bases, with 8 bases sitting between them. Germline V gives CDR1 SGHRS, CDR2 YFSETQ. The CDR3 sequence: CASSLLQAGELFF. The CDR3 nucleotides are TGCGCCAGCAGCTTACTACAGGCCGGGGAGCTGTTTTTT.

This clonotype was recorded at least ten times. The V and J genes are TRBV20-1 and TRBJ1-1; D unresolved. Germline CDR1 reads DFQATT; CDR2 reads SNEGSKA (reference sequence). V was trimmed by 0 bases and J by 1 base, leaving 12 bases between them. This CDR3 spans 15 amino acids. The CDR3 protein is CSARDPLHPNTEAFF. CDR3 DNA sequence: TGCAGTGCTAGAGACCCACTTCATCCGAACACTGAAGCTTTCTTT.

This clonotype was found a few times. V is TRBV29-1 and J is TRBJ2-3; 12 bases agree with TRBD2. Germline-derived CDR1 and CDR2 are SQVTM and ANQGSEA. The CDR3 has 15 residues. Trimming took 7 bases from V and 1 from J; bases not matched to a gene: 6. The CDR3 reads CSAAPSGRGTDTQYF. DNA of the CDR3: TGCAGCGCTGCGCCTAGCGGGAGGGGCACAGATACGCAGTATTTT.